The sample holds many counts of the clone carrying this T cell receptor beta chain. The antigen is not known. With the read ending 3 residues before the CDR3 end, the germline J gene is used to fill in that end. Profiling relied on immunoSEQ multiplex PCR, and the TCRdb table lists in-frame clones only, not all of them. The repertoire yields around 50,000 clones, none seen only once; the top ten contain around 2%. The data are from a study of T cell clonality in common variable immunodeficiency. In germline, CDR1 is SNHLY, CDR2 FYNNEI. There are 15 residues in the CDR3. Heparinized whole blood, about 4.5 to 9 ml, came from each donor. General study findings and limits: Fewer deletions and N-nucleotide insertions were reportedly seen in common variable immunodeficiency TCR beta sequences. Shared TCRbeta clones were fewer between CVID subjects than controls. Compared with healthy controls, CVID subjects showed increased TCRbeta clonality, mostly in about a third.

The sample taken for sequencing was peripheral blood mononuclear cells. The J gene is TRBJ1-2, the V gene TRBV2; TRBD1 matches 8 bases. The receptor was isolated from a person between 18 and 75 years old in good health. CDR3 sequence: CASSEEPPGGAGYTF. The covered CDR3 bases are TGTGCCAGCAGTGAAGAGCCCCCAGGGGGCGCGGGC. Using reference TRBV2 and TRBJ1-2 for the parts outside the CDR3, the full variable domain is EPEVTQTPSHQVTQMGQEVILRCVPISNHLYFYWYRQILGQKVEFLVSFYNNEISEKSEIFDDQFSVERPDGSNFTLKIRSTKLEDSAMYFCASSEEPPGGAGYTFGSGTRLTVV.